The 20 T cell receptor beta chains given below trace back to one sample, sequenced in a study of OX40 agonist ivuxolimab in advanced cancers. Here immunoSEQ multiplex PCR was the method, and the copy in TCRdb shows in-frame clones only, minus some. The sample shows tens of thousands of clones, approximately 88% of them seen only once. The sequenced sample was CD4+ or CD8+ T cells sorted from blood, obtained in a trial of the OX40 agonist ivuxolimab. The receptors derive from an adult with an advanced solid tumor such as melanoma, head and neck, liver or kidney cancer.

The V call is TRBV18, the J call TRBJ2-3, with 8 bases identical to TRBD2. V shed 3 bases, J shed 0 bases, and the junction held 8 bases outside the gene matches. The CDR3 length is 17 residues. CDR1 is KGHSH and CDR2 is LQKENI in the germline V gene. The CDR3 region is CASSPRLAGSSTDTQYF. The CDR3, as DNA: TGTGCCAGCTCACCGCGCTTAGCGGGGTCTAGCACAGATACGCAGTATTTT.

The chain has TRBV29-1 and TRBJ2-7; 7 nucleotides align to TRBD2. Germline loops: CDR1 SQVTM, CDR2 ANQGSEA. The CDR3 spans 13 residues. V shed 6 bases and J 3 bases; nucleotides not matched to a gene: 8. CDR3 DNA sequence: TGCAGCGTGGTGCGAGCGGGGAGCTACGAGCAGTACTTC. Its protein product is CSVVRAGSYEQYF.

This clone is a singleton in its sample. The V and J genes are TRBV14 and TRBJ2-7; a weak D match, TRBD2 (6 bases). CDR3 length equals 16 residues. Germline V gene sequence: CDR1 SGHDN, CDR2 FVKESK. Trimming took off 0 bases at V and 4 bases at J, with 16 bases between the two ends. This CDR3 reads CASSQEGGWRGYEQYF. The CDR3 region has the DNA TGTGCCAGCAGCCAAGAAGGAGGGTGGAGAGGGTACGAGCAGTACTTC.

This sequence joins TRBV2 and TRBJ2-4; TRBD1 matches 7 bases. Trimming cost V 2 bases and J 8 bases; bases outside gene matches: 9. This CDR3 is 15 amino acids long. Germline CDR1 is SNHLY and CDR2 is FYNNEI. The CDR3 DNA reads TGTGCCAGCAGTGAATTGGGACAGAGAGATGACATTCAGTACTTC. Its translation is CASSELGQRDDIQYF.

The chain combines TRBV6-1 with TRBJ1-4; 7 bases are a match to TRBD1. In germline, CDR1 is MNHNS, CDR2 SASEGT. The junction had 9 bases not matched to a gene; V was cut back by 4 bases and J by 7 bases. The CDR3 contains 15 residues. The CDR3 region is CASSVPGGRSEKLFF. CDR3 DNA sequence: TGTGCCAGCAGTGTCCCAGGGGGACGAAGTGAAAAACTGTTTTTT.

The chain is built from TRBV5-1 and TRBJ1-1, with D tentatively TRBD1 (6 bases). Germline V gives CDR1 SGHRS, CDR2 YFSETQ. This CDR3 has 14 amino acids. V dropped 0 bases and J dropped 7 bases, with 13 bases sitting between them. CDR3 DNA sequence: TGCGCCAGCAGCTTGGGACAGGCGGTACGTGAAGCTTTCTTT. It encodes CASSLGQAVREAFF.

The V call is TRBV11-1, the J call TRBJ2-7; no clear D. The V end lost 0 bases, the J end lost 3 bases, and 6 bases lay between the germline ends. The CDR3 contains 13 residues. The V gene's germline CDR1 is SGHAT and CDR2 FQDESV (reference sequence). Here the CDR3 DNA reads TGTGCCAGCAGCTTAGCCCAGATCTACGAGCAGTACTTC. Protein sequence: CASSLAQIYEQYF.

V gene TRBV27 combines with J gene TRBJ1-1; no reliable D call. The CDR3 loop spans 14 amino acids. Germline CDR1 and CDR2: MNHEY and SMNVEV (reference sequence). V was trimmed by 6 bases and J by 0 bases, leaving 11 bases between them. The CDR3 nucleotides are TGTGCCAGCAGCCCCACGAGAGTGAACACTGAAGCTTTCTTT. The encoded protein is CASSPTRVNTEAFF.

The V gene is TRBV7-9, the J gene TRBJ1-2, with D hard to call. V lost 3 bases to trimming and J lost 7 bases, with 15 bases between them. The CDR3 is 14 amino acids. Per the germline V gene, CDR1 is SEHNR and CDR2 is FQNEAQ (reference sequence). DNA of the CDR3: TGTGCCAGCAGCTTGGAGAGCCCCTTAGGTGGCTACACCTTC. Amino acid sequence: CASSLESPLGGYTF.

CDR3 protein: CASGIGYTF. CDR3 DNA: TGTGCCAGCGGGATCGGCTACACCTTC. The V and J genes are TRBV5-5 and TRBJ1-2; D gene unclear. CDR1 is SGHKS, CDR2 YYEKEE, per germline (reference sequence). CDR3 length: 9 amino acids. Trimming took 7 bases from V and 8 from J, leaving 6 bases between them.

The chain has TRBV18 and TRBJ1-5, with D tentatively TRBD1 (6 bases). The CDR3 loop spans 16 amino acids. CDR1 and CDR2 (germline): KGHSH, LQKENI. Trimming took off 0 bases at V and 9 bases at J, with 18 bases between the two ends. The CDR3 spells CASSPPSVGTTGPQHF. The CDR3 DNA sequence: TGTGCCAGCTCACCACCGTCGGTCGGGACAACCGGGCCCCAGCATTTT.

DNA of the CDR3: TGCGCCAGCAGCTTGGTAGCAGGGCCCGGGTTAAATGAGCAGTTCTTC. Translation: CASSLVAGPGLNEQFF. V and J are TRBV5-1 and TRBJ2-1, with D tentatively TRBD1 (5 bases). Deletions cut 0 bases from V and 7 bases from J, with 17 bases between. Germline-derived CDR1 and CDR2 are SGHRS and YFSETQ. This CDR3 is 16 amino acids long. Filled out from reference TRBV5-1 and TRBJ2-1, the complete variable domain reads KAGVTQTPRYLIKTRGQQVTLSCSPISGHRSVSWYQQTPGQGLQFLFEYFSETQRNKGNFPGRFSGRQFSNSRSEMNVSTLELGDSALYLCASSLVAGPGLNEQFFGPGTRLTVL.

The genes are TRBV2 and TRBJ2-5; 12 bases fit TRBD1. This CDR3 contains 16 residues. Germline CDR1 is SNHLY and CDR2 is FYNNEI. V lost 0 bases and J lost 4; bases outside the gene matches: 3. CDR3 in amino acids: CASSEAGQGAGETQYF. CDR3 nucleotide sequence: TGTGCCAGCAGTGAAGCGGGACAGGGGGCGGGAGAGACCCAGTACTTC.

The rearrangement joins TRBV7-3 to TRBJ2-2; D might be TRBD2 (6 bases). CDR1 is SGHTA and CDR2 is FQGTGA in the germline V gene. This CDR3 region has 14 residues. V lost 4 bases to trimming and J lost 2 bases, with 8 bases between them. CDR3 protein: CASSWGVNTGELFF. The CDR3 nucleotides are TGTGCCAGCAGCTGGGGGGTTAACACCGGGGAGCTGTTTTTT. The complete variable domain, with remaining parts taken from reference TRBV7-3 and TRBJ2-2, reads GAGVSQTPSNKVTEKGKYVELRCDPISGHTALYWYRQSLGQGPEFLIYFQGTGAADDSGLPNDRFFAVRPEGSVSTLKIQRTERGDSAVYLCASSWGVNTGELFFGEGSRLTVL.

This rearrangement joins TRBV7-2 to TRBJ1-5; D perhaps matches TRBD1 (6 bases). CDR3 length: 15 residues. The V gene's germline CDR1 is SGHTA and CDR2 FQGNSA. V lost 5 bases to trimming and J lost 7 bases, with 18 bases between them. CDR3 nucleotide sequence: TGTGCCAGCAGCCAAGGGGGGTATGGGAGACAGCCCCAGCATTTT. As protein: CASSQGGYGRQPQHF.

V and J are TRBV4-1 and TRBJ2-5; 7 bases fit TRBD2. CDR3 size: 11 residues. The V gene end was trimmed by 4 bases and the J gene end by 7 bases; junction bases not matched to a gene: 0. Germline assignment: CDR1 MGHRA and CDR2 YSYEKL. CDR3 sequence reads: CASSPGGTQYF. The DNA for the CDR3 is TGCGCCAGCAGCCCGGGAGGGACCCAGTACTTC.

This clone was counted once. V and J are TRBV7-3 and TRBJ2-3; a weak D match, TRBD2 (5 bases). The length of the CDR3 is 15 residues. V was pared by 5 bases and J by 0 bases, with 12 bases between. The V gene's germline CDR1 is SGHTA and CDR2 FQGTGA. CDR3 nucleotides: TGTGCCAGCAGCCCAGCAGGAGGCAGCACAGATACGCAGTATTTT. Protein product: CASSPAGGSTDTQYF.

The gene calls are TRBV29-1 and TRBJ2-3; a weak D match, TRBD2 (6 bases). CDR1 SQVTM and CDR2 ANQGSEA come from the germline V gene. The CDR3 consists of 13 residues. With 4 bases removed from V and 2 bases from J, the gap between germline ends came to 10 bases. This CDR3 reads CSVAGGFTDTQYF. In DNA form, the CDR3 reads TGCAGCGTTGCAGGAGGGTTCACAGATACGCAGTATTTT.

This rearrangement joins TRBV7-3 to TRBJ2-3; 7 bases map to TRBD2. J lost 5 bases, V lost 5 bases, and 7 bases had no gene match. This CDR3 spans 14 amino acids. The germline V gene has CDR1 SGHTA and CDR2 FQGTGA. CDR3 loop: CASSLSGGGDTQYF. CDR3 DNA: TGTGCCAGCAGCCTTTCGGGGGGAGGAGATACGCAGTATTTT.

This clone has only one observation. V usage is TRBV10-1 and J usage is TRBJ1-1, with no clear D. Per the germline V gene, CDR1 is WNHNN and CDR2 is SYGVQD (reference sequence). The CDR3 has 12 amino acids. V lost 7 bases, J lost 0 bases, and 6 bases lay in between. CDR3: CASISVNTEAFF. The CDR3 DNA sequence: TGCGCCAGCATCTCCGTGAACACTGAAGCTTTCTTT.